What follows are 3 T cell receptor beta chains derived from one specimen sequenced in a study of molecular identifiers for immune sequencing clone quantification. TCRdb re-called the PCR reads with MiXCR, one entry per CDR3 protein. The sample records about 100,000 distinct CDR3 sequences, roughly a third being singletons. Sequencing used naive CD8+ T cells from blood, with Jurkat cell RNA spiked in. Subset denoted: FACS-sorted CD8+CD4-CCR7+CD45RA+ naive T cells. These receptors originate from a human donor in good health. Some libraries in this study had Jurkat cell RNA spiked in.

The chain links TRBV7-9 to TRBJ1-1, with D unclear. Trimming stripped 5 bases from V and 3 bases from J, with 7 bases between. The V gene's germline CDR1 is SEHNR and CDR2 FQNEAQ (reference sequence). The CDR3 loop spans 12 amino acids. The CDR3 loop reads CASSPVDTEAFF. DNA for the CDR3: TGTGCCAGCAGCCCCGTCGACACTGAAGCTTTCTTT.

This clonotype came up a few times. The chain uses TRBV2 and TRBJ1-2; 8 bases line up with TRBD1. The CDR3 is made up of 13 amino acids. The ends lost 6 bases at V and 0 bases at J; junction bases unmatched: 0. In germline, CDR1 is SNHLY, CDR2 FYNNEI. The CDR3 protein is CASRDRANYGYTF. DNA of the CDR3: TGTGCCAGCAGGGACAGGGCTAACTATGGCTACACCTTC.

A remark on this clonotype: This may stem from a read error, because a much larger clone lies one nucleotide away. The J gene is TRBJ2-7, the V gene TRBV4-1, with D unclear. The CDR3 contains 12 residues. Germline V gives CDR1 MGHRA, CDR2 YSYEKL. The CDR3: CASGHLKSEQYF. The CDR3 coding sequence is TGCGCCAGCGGCCACTTAAAGAGCGAGCAGTACTTC.